What follows are 17 T cell receptor beta chains derived from one specimen sequenced in a study of identical twins. TCRdb processed the 5' RACE reads anew with MiXCR; each CDR3 protein has one entry. The data contain 250,000 or so distinct CDR3 sequences, 5.5% to 8% of them singletons. The same data also contributed to another study, on yellow fever vaccine responses in identical twins.

Material: memory (CD45RO+) T cells sorted from blood. Receptor source: a woman aged 18-29 years in good health.

Many counts were recorded for this clonotype. V usage is TRBV7-9 and J usage is TRBJ2-1; D uncertain. The CDR3 is 12 residues long. V lost 3 bases and J lost 9, with 9 bases in between. Germline V gene lookup returns CDR1 SEHNR and CDR2 FQNEAQ (reference sequence). In nucleotides, the CDR3 is TGTGCCAGCAGCTTGGAAGGTAGTGAGCAGTTCTTC. Amino acids: CASSLEGSEQFF.

This clonotype occurred a few times. The chain carries TRBV10-2 and TRBJ2-1; TRBD2 matches 9 bases. The CDR3 totals 15 residues. The germline V gene encodes CDR1 WSHSY and CDR2 SAAADI. J was trimmed by 2 bases and V by 4 bases; bases with no gene match: 3. CDR3 sequence (DNA): TGCGCCAGCAGTGCTAGCGGGGTTACCTACAATGAGCAGTTCTTC. It yields the protein CASSASGVTYNEQFF.

This chain connects TRBV6-1 to TRBJ2-5; TRBD1 agrees at 8 bases. There are 14 residues in the CDR3. Germline loops: CDR1 MNHNS, CDR2 SASEGT. V shed 6 bases, J shed 1 base, and the junction held 4 bases outside the gene matches. The CDR3 reads CASRITGGQETQYF. The CDR3 DNA sequence: TGTGCCAGCAGGATCACAGGGGGCCAAGAGACCCAGTACTTC.

This clonotype was counted ten times or more. The V and J genes are TRBV12-3 or TRBV12-4 and TRBJ2-5, with 8 bases matching TRBD1. This CDR3 is 16 amino acids long. The ends lost 5 bases at V and 5 bases at J; junction bases unmatched: 13. CDR3 in DNA: TGTGCCAGCAGTCCCCCAGGGGGCGCGGGTGTGGAGACCCAGTACTTC. It is translated as CASSPPGGAGVETQYF.

Only a few counts were recorded for this clonotype. This sequence joins TRBV5-6 and TRBJ2-1; maybe TRBD2 (5 bases). Germline CDR1 SGHDT, CDR2 YYEEEE. The CDR3 has 13 residues. V shed 4 bases and J shed 6 bases, with 11 bases lying between them. The CDR3 nucleotides read TGTGCCAGCAGCATCGGGGATTCCAATGAGCAGTTCTTC. It yields the protein CASSIGDSNEQFF.

This clonotype was seen many times. The rearrangement uses TRBV11-1 and TRBJ2-5; possibly TRBD2 for D (7 bases). The ends were cut back, 5 bases at V and 5 bases at J, with 18 bases in the middle. The CDR3 loop spans 15 amino acids. CDR1 and CDR2 (germline): SGHAT, FQDESV (reference sequence). CDR3 nucleotide sequence: TGTGCCAGCAGCCCCGCCGGGGGCGGGAGTGAGACCCAGTACTTC. Encoded protein: CASSPAGGGSETQYF. Filled out from reference TRBV11-1 and TRBJ2-5, the complete variable domain reads EAEVAQSPRYKITEKSQAVAFWCDPISGHATLYWYRQILGQGPELLVQFQDESVVDDSQLPKDRFSAERLKGVDSTLKIQPAELGDSAMYLCASSPAGGGSETQYFGPGTRLLVL.

V is TRBV27 and J is TRBJ2-5; 7 nucleotides match TRBD1. The length of the CDR3 is 14 residues. The germline V gene encodes CDR1 MNHEY and CDR2 SMNVEV (reference sequence). V lost 5 bases, J lost 7 bases, and 10 bases stayed unmatched. CDR3 region: CASSAQGHPGTQYF. The CDR3 nucleotides read TGTGCCAGCAGTGCACAGGGGCACCCGGGGACCCAGTACTTC.

The V and J genes are TRBV7-9 and TRBJ2-7; D is possibly TRBD1 (5 bases). Trimming removed 4 bases at V and 7 bases at J, with 11 bases between. From germline, CDR1 is SEHNR and CDR2 FQNEAQ (reference sequence). The CDR3 has 12 residues. CDR3 DNA sequence: TGTGCCAGCAGCTACCAGGGCCAGGAGCAGTACTTC. It encodes CASSYQGQEQYF.

This clonotype was observed a few times. The rearrangement uses TRBV5-8 and TRBJ1-5; D gene ambiguous. Germline V gene sequence: CDR1 SGHTS, CDR2 YDEGEE. V was shortened by 3 bases and J by 3 bases, with 10 bases between the two germline ends. This CDR3 is 14 amino acids long. CDR3 amino acids: CASSSRLLNQPQHF. In DNA form, the CDR3 reads TGTGCCAGCAGCTCTAGACTTCTCAATCAGCCCCAGCATTTT.

The chain employs TRBV29-1 and TRBJ1-2, with unresolved D. Trimming stripped 5 bases from V and 7 bases from J, with 14 bases between. The CDR3 length is 12 residues. In germline, CDR1 is SQVTM, CDR2 ANQGSEA. This CDR3 is CSVYTGRSGYTF. DNA for the CDR3: TGCAGCGTTTATACCGGGAGGAGTGGCTACACCTTC.

This clonotype was recorded a few times. The chain recombines TRBV6-1 with TRBJ2-7; no firm D call. Germline V lookup: CDR1 MNHNS, CDR2 SASEGT. With 8 bases removed from V and 6 bases from J, the gap between germline ends came to 17 bases. The CDR3 loop spans 13 amino acids. The CDR3 region is CASAIGPQVEQYF. The CDR3 DNA is TGTGCCAGCGCGATAGGGCCCCAGGTCGAGCAGTACTTC.

This clonotype was recorded many times. The chain employs TRBV5-1 and TRBJ2-1; 7 nucleotides align to TRBD2. V dropped 0 bases and J dropped 3; count of bases not matched to a gene: 9. This CDR3 contains 17 residues. The germline V gene has CDR1 SGHRS and CDR2 YFSETQ. CDR3 bases: TGCGCCAGCAGCTTGGTGTGGGCAGGGAGGGTCTACAATGAGCAGTTCTTC. It translates to CASSLVWAGRVYNEQFF.

There are a few counts of this clonotype. The chain is built from TRBV11-2 and TRBJ2-7; D possibly corresponds to TRBD1 (5 bases). Germline V gene lookup returns CDR1 SGHAT and CDR2 FQNNGV. The CDR3 has 12 residues. V lost 5 bases and J 12 bases, leaving 17 bases between the germline ends. The DNA for the CDR3 is TGTGCCAGCAGCCTGGGCCAGGGAAGAACGTACGTC. It yields the protein CASSLGQGRTYV.

The sample holds a few counts of this clonotype. V gene TRBV2 combines with J gene TRBJ2-3; 7 nucleotides match TRBD2. This CDR3 has 16 amino acids. Germline V gene lookup returns CDR1 SNHLY and CDR2 FYNNEI. V was pared by 4 bases and J by 1 base, with 8 bases of the junction left unmatched. The CDR3 sequence is CASSGIAGVGTDTQYF. The CDR3 DNA sequence: TGTGCCAGCAGTGGAATCGCGGGAGTTGGCACAGATACGCAGTATTTT.

This clonotype was found many times. The J gene is TRBJ1-1, the V gene TRBV11-1, with D unresolved. The CDR3 is 13 residues long. Germline loops: CDR1 SGHAT, CDR2 FQDESV (reference sequence). V lost 2 bases and J 1 base, leaving 5 bases between the germline ends. CDR3 amino acids: CASSLMSNTEAFF. CDR3 bases: TGTGCCAGCAGCTTAATGTCGAACACTGAAGCTTTCTTT. The full variable domain, with the rest looked up from reference TRBV11-1 and TRBJ1-1, is EAEVAQSPRYKITEKSQAVAFWCDPISGHATLYWYRQILGQGPELLVQFQDESVVDDSQLPKDRFSAERLKGVDSTLKIQPAELGDSAMYLCASSLMSNTEAFFGQGTRLTVV.

This clonotype was picked up many times. The rearrangement joins TRBV10-3 to TRBJ2-3; 11 nucleotides line up with TRBD2. Germline CDR1 is ENHRY and CDR2 is SYGVKD. CDR3 length equals 17 residues. The junction had 9 bases not matched to a gene; V was cut back by 7 bases and J by 0 bases. Here the CDR3 reads CAITPGTSGGSTDTQYF. In DNA, the CDR3 is TGTGCCATCACCCCCGGGACTAGCGGAGGGAGCACAGATACGCAGTATTTT.

The gene calls are TRBV27 and TRBJ2-1; TRBD2 aligns across 7 bases. Trimming took 3 bases from V and 1 from J; bases not matched to a gene: 12. CDR1 is MNHEY, CDR2 SMNVEV, per germline (reference sequence). The CDR3 extends over 18 amino acids. In DNA, the CDR3 is TGTGCCAGCAGTTTCTCCGCGGGAGTGAGCGGTTCCTACAATGAGCAGTTCTTC. Translated, it gives CASSFSAGVSGSYNEQFF.